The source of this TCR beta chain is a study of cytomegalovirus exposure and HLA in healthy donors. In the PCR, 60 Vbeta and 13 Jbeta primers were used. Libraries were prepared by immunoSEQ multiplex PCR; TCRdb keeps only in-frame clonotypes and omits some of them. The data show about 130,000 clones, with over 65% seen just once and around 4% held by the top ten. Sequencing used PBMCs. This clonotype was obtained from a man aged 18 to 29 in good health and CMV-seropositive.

CDR3 bases: TGTGCCAGCAGTTCGACAGGAGGAAACACTGAAGCTTTCTTT. Translating gives CASSSTGGNTEAFF. This chain links TRBV6-5 with TRBJ1-1; D is possibly TRBD1 (6 bases). This CDR3 comprises 14 residues. V was pared by 4 bases and J by 2 bases, with 11 bases between. Germline V CDR1 and CDR2: MNHEY, SVGAGI.